These T cell receptor beta chains were read from a single sample in a study of T cell responses to AZD1222 COVID-19 vaccine. Sequencing was performed with immunoSEQ multiplex PCR; in TCRdb, only in-frame clones are kept and a portion is missing. The sample holds 100,000 to 140,000 clones, around 87% seen once. The source was peripheral blood, collected on day 0 of AZD1222 vaccination. The receptors were gathered from an adult in good health. The CDR3 runs from the conserved cysteine through the conserved F or W. The D gene is left open where the match is weak. Size tells how often a clone was seen (once, few, many) or the class of an expanded clone, and some rows leave it out.

D gene: -
V gene: TRBV10-3
clone size: -
J gene: TRBJ1-5
CDR3 DNA: TGTGCCATTAATACTGGCGGGCACAATCAGCCCCAGCATTTT
CDR3 protein: CAINTGGHNQPQHF

D gene: TRBD2
V gene: TRBV7-2
clone size: -
J gene: TRBJ2-1
CDR3 DNA: TGTGCCAGCAGCTTAGTCAGCGGGGGTTTGTACAATGAGCAGTTCTTC
CDR3 protein: CASSLVSGGLYNEQFF

D gene: -
V gene: TRBV5-5
clone size: -
J gene: TRBJ1-6
CDR3 DNA: TGTGCCAGCAGCTTGGGGCCGGCCGATTATAATTCACCCCTCCACTTT
CDR3 protein: CASSLGPADYNSPLHF

D gene: TRBD1
V gene: TRBV2
clone size: -
J gene: TRBJ1-6
CDR3 DNA: TGTGCCAGCAGTGATTCTTCGGGACAGAGAAATTCACCCCTCCACTTT
CDR3 protein: CASSDSSGQRNSPLHF

D gene: TRBD2
V gene: TRBV5-6
clone size: -
J gene: TRBJ2-3
CDR3 DNA: TGTGCCAGCAGTCCCCCGGGAGGGACTTACACAGATACGCAGTATTTT
CDR3 protein: CASSPPGGTYTDTQYF

D gene: -
V gene: TRBV30
clone size: -
J gene: TRBJ2-3
CDR3 DNA: TGTGCCTGGGGCCCCGGGGTAGATACGCAGTATTTT
CDR3 protein: CAWGPGVDTQYF

D gene: -
V gene: TRBV15
clone size: -
J gene: TRBJ2-6
CDR3 DNA: TGTGCCACCAGCATACGTAGCTCTGGGGCCAACGTCCTGACTTTC
CDR3 protein: CATSIRSSGANVLTF

D gene: -
V gene: TRBV12-3/TRBV12-4
clone size: medium-sized
J gene: TRBJ2-7
CDR3 DNA: TGTGCCAGCAGTTTAGCCGGATCCTACGAGCAGTACTTC
CDR3 protein: CASSLAGSYEQYF

D gene: TRBD2
V gene: TRBV6-2/TRBV6-3
clone size: -
J gene: TRBJ2-7
CDR3 DNA: TGTGCCAGCAGTTTATTCCCGAGACTAGCGGATTACGAGCAGTACTTC
CDR3 protein: CASSLFPRLADYEQYF

D gene: -
V gene: TRBV6-2/TRBV6-3
clone size: -
J gene: TRBJ2-6
CDR3 DNA: TGTGCCAGCAGTTACTCCCCCGGGTCTGGGGCCAACGTCCTGACTTTC
CDR3 protein: CASSYSPGSGANVLTF

D gene: -
V gene: TRBV7-9
clone size: -
J gene: TRBJ2-5
CDR3 DNA: TGTGCCAGCAGCTTTCACGTACCCCAAGAGACCCAGTACTTC
CDR3 protein: CASSFHVPQETQYF

D gene: -
V gene: TRBV13
clone size: -
J gene: TRBJ2-5
CDR3 DNA: TGTGCCAGCAGCTTAGAGGCGGAGACCCAGTACTTC
CDR3 protein: CASSLEAETQYF

D gene: -
V gene: TRBV7-3
clone size: -
J gene: TRBJ2-2
CDR3 DNA: TGTGCCAGCAGTCTACAGGCGCCGAACACCGGGGAGCTGTTTTTT
CDR3 protein: CASSLQAPNTGELFF

D gene: -
V gene: TRBV6-5
clone size: -
J gene: TRBJ2-7
CDR3 DNA: TGTGCCAGCAGTTACACACTCTTGGACAGTCCCCTGGAGCAGTACTTC
CDR3 protein: CASSYTLLDSPLEQYF

D gene: TRBD1
V gene: TRBV7-6
clone size: -
J gene: TRBJ2-5
CDR3 DNA: TGTGCCAGCAGCTCCCGGGACAGGGGGCGGGGAGAGACCCAGTACTTC
CDR3 protein: CASSSRDRGRGETQYF

D gene: TRBD2
V gene: TRBV7-9
clone size: -
J gene: TRBJ2-3
CDR3 DNA: TGTGCCAGCAGCTGGAGCGGGGGGTACACAGATACGCAGTATTTT
CDR3 protein: CASSWSGGYTDTQYF

D gene: -
V gene: TRBV11-3
clone size: -
J gene: TRBJ2-1
CDR3 DNA: TGTGCCAGCAGCCACTCGAGAGACAATGAGCAGTTCTTC
CDR3 protein: CASSHSRDNEQFF

D gene: -
V gene: TRBV9
clone size: -
J gene: TRBJ1-3
CDR3 DNA: TGTGCCAGCAGCGGACCATGGAGCTCTGGAAACACCATATATTTT
CDR3 protein: CASSGPWSSGNTIYF

D gene: -
V gene: TRBV24-1
clone size: -
J gene: TRBJ2-3
CDR3 DNA: TGTGCCACCAGTGATGCGTTTGACGATACGCAGTATTTT
CDR3 protein: CATSDAFDDTQYF

D gene: -
V gene: TRBV4-3
clone size: -
J gene: TRBJ1-4
CDR3 DNA: TGCGCCAGCAGCCAGGCTTCAGGCCTCAATGAAAAACTGTTTTTT
CDR3 protein: CASSQASGLNEKLFF

D gene: TRBD1
V gene: TRBV19
clone size: -
J gene: TRBJ2-1
CDR3 DNA: TGTGCCAGTCGAACAGGGGTGGTTCACAATGAGCAGTTCTTC
CDR3 protein: CASRTGVVHNEQFF

D gene: TRBD2
V gene: TRBV12-5
clone size: -
J gene: TRBJ2-1
CDR3 DNA: TGTGCTAGTGGTTTGGTACTAGCGGGAGCATCCTACAATGAGCAGTTCTTC
CDR3 protein: CASGLVLAGASYNEQFF

D gene: TRBD1
V gene: TRBV28
clone size: -
J gene: TRBJ2-1
CDR3 DNA: TGTGCCACACGGCAGGGGGCCAATGAGCAGTTCTTC
CDR3 protein: CATRQGANEQFF

D gene: TRBD1
V gene: TRBV12-5
clone size: -
J gene: TRBJ1-2
CDR3 DNA: TGTGCTAGTGTCGACCGGGACAGGGGGCAGGACTATGGCTACACCTTC
CDR3 protein: CASVDRDRGQDYGYTF

D gene: -
V gene: TRBV3-1/TRBV3-2
clone size: once
J gene: TRBJ2-5
CDR3 DNA: TGTGCCAGCAGCCAACAGATACAAGAGACCCAGTACTTC
CDR3 protein: CASSQQIQETQYF

D gene: -
V gene: TRBV28
clone size: -
J gene: TRBJ1-5
CDR3 DNA: TGTGCCGGATACGGACCGTCCGTTAGCAATCAGCCCCAGCATTTT
CDR3 protein: CAGYGPSVSNQPQHF

D gene: TRBD1
V gene: TRBV7-8
clone size: -
J gene: TRBJ2-1
CDR3 DNA: TGTGCCAGCAGCCGGATGACAGGGTCCTACAATGAGCAGTTCTTC
CDR3 protein: CASSRMTGSYNEQFF

D gene: -
V gene: TRBV14
clone size: -
J gene: TRBJ2-3
CDR3 DNA: TGTGCCAGCAGCCAAGACAGCAGGGTGAAGTATTTT
CDR3 protein: CASSQDSRVKYF

D gene: TRBD1
V gene: TRBV5-5
clone size: -
J gene: TRBJ1-1
CDR3 DNA: TGTGCCAGCAGCCCCGGGACAGGGTTCACTGAAGCTTTCTTT
CDR3 protein: CASSPGTGFTEAFF

D gene: -
V gene: TRBV5-1
clone size: once
J gene: TRBJ2-5
CDR3 DNA: TGCGCCAGCAGCTTGGGCGGAGGGGAGAAGACCCAGTACTTC
CDR3 protein: CASSLGGGEKTQYF

D gene: -
V gene: TRBV6-2/TRBV6-3
clone size: -
J gene: TRBJ1-5
CDR3 DNA: TGTGCCAGCAGTTATTCCCCAGGGGCCCTAAGCAATCAGCCCCAGCATTTT
CDR3 protein: CASSYSPGALSNQPQHF

D gene: -
V gene: TRBV3-1/TRBV3-2
clone size: -
J gene: TRBJ2-1
CDR3 DNA: TGTGCCGCCACTCAAATTGTCGGGGTAGGGAATGAGCAGTTCTTC
CDR3 protein: CAATQIVGVGNEQFF

D gene: TRBD2
V gene: TRBV24-1
clone size: -
J gene: TRBJ2-1
CDR3 DNA: TGTGCCACCAGTGGAACTAGCGGGGGCAATGAGCAGTTCTTC
CDR3 protein: CATSGTSGGNEQFF

D gene: -
V gene: TRBV20-1
clone size: -
J gene: TRBJ2-7
CDR3 DNA: TGCAGTGCTAGTTATGACATTCTTGCCACCTACGAGCAGTACTTC
CDR3 protein: CSASYDILATYEQYF

D gene: -
V gene: TRBV25-1
clone size: -
J gene: TRBJ1-3
CDR3 DNA: TGTGCCAGCAGCCTACAGGGAAACACCATATATTTT
CDR3 protein: CASSLQGNTIYF

D gene: -
V gene: TRBV5-8
clone size: -
J gene: TRBJ1-3
CDR3 DNA: TGTGCCAGCAGCTTGGCTGGGAGAGACACCATATATTTT
CDR3 protein: CASSLAGRDTIYF

D gene: -
V gene: TRBV2
clone size: -
J gene: TRBJ1-2
CDR3 DNA: TGTGCCAGCACGGAACAAGATCGTGGTGGCTACACCTTC
CDR3 protein: CASTEQDRGGYTF

D gene: -
V gene: TRBV29-1
clone size: once
J gene: TRBJ2-5
CDR3 DNA: TGCAGCGGTGTGGTGGACAGCCAGACCCAGTACTTC
CDR3 protein: CSGVVDSQTQYF

D gene: -
V gene: TRBV6-5
clone size: -
J gene: TRBJ1-4
CDR3 DNA: TGTGCCAGCAGTTACTTTGCGGGGCTGGGGAATGAAAAACTGTTTTTT
CDR3 protein: CASSYFAGLGNEKLFF

D gene: TRBD1
V gene: TRBV28
clone size: -
J gene: TRBJ1-5
CDR3 DNA: TGTGCCAGCAGAAAGACGAGAGACAGGGGAAACCCTGCCGGTCAGCCCCAGCATTTT
CDR3 protein: CASRKTRDRGNPAGQPQHF

D gene: TRBD1
V gene: TRBV6-5
clone size: -
J gene: TRBJ1-2
CDR3 DNA: TGTGCCAGCAGGAGGGGACAGGGGGTCTATGGCTACACCTTC
CDR3 protein: CASRRGQGVYGYTF

D gene: -
V gene: TRBV2
clone size: -
J gene: TRBJ1-3
CDR3 DNA: TGTGCCAGCAGTTCATTCTCTGGAAACACCATATATTTT
CDR3 protein: CASSSFSGNTIYF

D gene: TRBD1
V gene: TRBV18
clone size: -
J gene: TRBJ1-1
CDR3 DNA: TGTGCCAGCTCACCCTTTTCCAGGGGGACCCGAATGAACACTGAAGCTTTCTTT
CDR3 protein: CASSPFSRGTRMNTEAFF

D gene: -
V gene: TRBV30
clone size: -
J gene: TRBJ2-7
CDR3 DNA: TGTGCCTGGAGGACGACACTCGGGCAGTACTTC
CDR3 protein: CAWRTTLGQYF

D gene: -
V gene: TRBV7-3
clone size: once
J gene: TRBJ1-1
CDR3 DNA: TGTGCCAGCAGCTTAAAGGGGGGACCAAACACTGAAGCTTTCTTT
CDR3 protein: CASSLKGGPNTEAFF

D gene: TRBD1
V gene: TRBV29-1
clone size: few
J gene: TRBJ2-2
CDR3 DNA: TGCAGCGTTGAAGACCATTGGGACAGCGGCACCGGGGAGCTGTTTTTT
CDR3 protein: CSVEDHWDSGTGELFF

D gene: -
V gene: TRBV4-3
clone size: -
J gene: TRBJ1-2
CDR3 DNA: TGCGCCAGCAGCCAACTGGAGCACGAATATGGCTACACCTTC
CDR3 protein: CASSQLEHEYGYTF

D gene: -
V gene: TRBV9
clone size: -
J gene: TRBJ2-7
CDR3 DNA: TGTGCCAGCGGCGCGGGATTAGCCTACGAGCAGTACTTC
CDR3 protein: CASGAGLAYEQYF

D gene: TRBD2
V gene: TRBV19
clone size: -
J gene: TRBJ2-1
CDR3 DNA: TGTGCCAGTAGTCGGGGGGGACTAGCGAGGTACAATGAGCAGTTCTTC
CDR3 protein: CASSRGGLARYNEQFF

D gene: TRBD2
V gene: TRBV5-4
clone size: -
J gene: TRBJ2-1
CDR3 DNA: TGTGCCAGCAGCTTGGATGGACTAGCGGGGGGCTACAATGAGCAGTTCTTC
CDR3 protein: CASSLDGLAGGYNEQFF

D gene: -
V gene: TRBV6-5
clone size: -
J gene: TRBJ2-7
CDR3 DNA: TGTGCCAGCAGTTCACTACAGGGCCCCACTTACTTC
CDR3 protein: CASSSLQGPTYF

D gene: -
V gene: TRBV6-2/TRBV6-3
clone size: -
J gene: TRBJ1-3
CDR3 DNA: TGTGCCAGCAGTTCCCGGCCGACAGGATTCTCTGGAAACACCATATATTTT
CDR3 protein: CASSSRPTGFSGNTIYF

D gene: -
V gene: TRBV7-2
clone size: -
J gene: TRBJ1-5
CDR3 DNA: TGTGCCAGCAGCCTCCTGAGAGGGAATCAGCCCCAGCATTTT
CDR3 protein: CASSLLRGNQPQHF

D gene: -
V gene: TRBV11-2
clone size: -
J gene: TRBJ1-1
CDR3 DNA: TGTGCCAGCAGCTTAAACCCACAGAACACTGAAGCTTTCTTT
CDR3 protein: CASSLNPQNTEAFF

D gene: -
V gene: TRBV6-6
clone size: -
J gene: TRBJ2-7
CDR3 DNA: TGTGCCAGCAGGGGGCGGAGGTCCTACGAGCAGTACTTC
CDR3 protein: CASRGRRSYEQYF

D gene: -
V gene: TRBV19
clone size: -
J gene: TRBJ2-7
CDR3 DNA: TGTGCCAGTAGTATAGAGGGATGGGGTCGGGGTGAGCAGTACTTC
CDR3 protein: CASSIEGWGRGEQYF

D gene: -
V gene: TRBV4-1
clone size: once
J gene: TRBJ2-2
CDR3 DNA: TGCGCCAGCAGCCAAGAAACTGGGGCCGGGGAGCTGTTTTTT
CDR3 protein: CASSQETGAGELFF

D gene: -
V gene: TRBV4-2
clone size: once
J gene: TRBJ1-1
CDR3 DNA: TGTGCCAGCAGCCAAGCTTCTTCTTTGAACACTGAAGCTTTCTTT
CDR3 protein: CASSQASSLNTEAFF